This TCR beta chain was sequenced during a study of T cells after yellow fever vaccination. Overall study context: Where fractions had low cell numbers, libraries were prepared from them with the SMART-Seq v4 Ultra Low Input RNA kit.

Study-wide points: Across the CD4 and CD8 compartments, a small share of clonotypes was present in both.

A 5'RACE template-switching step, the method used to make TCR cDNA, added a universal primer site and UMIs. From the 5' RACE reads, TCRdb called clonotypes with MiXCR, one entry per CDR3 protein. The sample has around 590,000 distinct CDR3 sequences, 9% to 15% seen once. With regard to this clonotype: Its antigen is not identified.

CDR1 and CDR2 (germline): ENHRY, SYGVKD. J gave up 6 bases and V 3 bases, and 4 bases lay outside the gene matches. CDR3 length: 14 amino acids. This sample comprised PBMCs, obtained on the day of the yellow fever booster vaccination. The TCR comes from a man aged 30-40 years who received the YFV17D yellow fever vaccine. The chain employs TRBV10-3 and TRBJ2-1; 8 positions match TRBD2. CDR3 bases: TGTGCCATCAGTGACGGGACTAGGACCAATGAGCAGTTCTTC. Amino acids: CAISDGTRTNEQFF.